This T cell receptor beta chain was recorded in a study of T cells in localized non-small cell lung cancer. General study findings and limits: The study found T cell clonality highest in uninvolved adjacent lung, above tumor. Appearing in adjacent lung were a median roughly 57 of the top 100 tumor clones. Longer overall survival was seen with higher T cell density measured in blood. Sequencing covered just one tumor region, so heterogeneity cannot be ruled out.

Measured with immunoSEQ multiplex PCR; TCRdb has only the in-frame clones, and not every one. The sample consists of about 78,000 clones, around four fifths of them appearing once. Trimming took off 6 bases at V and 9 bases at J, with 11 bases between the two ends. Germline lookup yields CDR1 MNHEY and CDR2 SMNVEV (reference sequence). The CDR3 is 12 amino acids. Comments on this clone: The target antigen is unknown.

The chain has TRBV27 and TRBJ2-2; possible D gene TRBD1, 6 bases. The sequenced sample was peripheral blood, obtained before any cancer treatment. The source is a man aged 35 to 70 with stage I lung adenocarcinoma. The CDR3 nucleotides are TGTGCCAGCAGGAGAACAGGGTGGGAGCTGTTTTTT. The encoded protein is CASRRTGWELFF.